This is a list of T cell receptor beta chains from one sample in a study of CD8 T cells in Susac syndrome. A single record per CDR3 protein comes from TCRdb applying MiXCR to the immunoSEQ multiplex PCR reads. This sample yields about 300,000 distinct CDR3 sequences, of which about 89% are seen a single time; approximately 0.18% belongs to the top ten. Sequencing input: CD8+ T cells from PBMCs. These receptor sequences come from a human donor with multiple sclerosis. Each CDR3 is given with its conserved first and last residue. The D gene is left open where the match is weak. Size is stated for part of the rows, as once, few or many counts, or as a class when the clone is expanded.

clone_size,d_call,j_call,v_call,cdr3_aa,cdr3_nt
-,-,TRBJ2-5,TRBV5-1,CASSLEAAAYRQETQYF,TGCGCCAGCAGCTTGGAGGCGGCAGCGTACCGCCAGGAGACCCAGTACTTC
-,-,TRBJ2-7,TRBV29-1,CSVGSGPAYEQYF,TGCAGCGTGGGCAGCGGGCCAGCCTACGAGCAGTACTTC
-,-,TRBJ2-3,TRBV7-8,CASSPPEGTDTQYF,TGTGCCAGCAGCCCCCCGGAGGGCACAGATACGCAGTATTTT
-,-,TRBJ2-2,TRBV30,CAYFLAGELFF,TGTGCCTATTTCCTCGCCGGGGAGCTGTTTTTT
-,-,TRBJ2-2,TRBV30,CAWSVGEHTGELFF,TGTGCCTGGAGTGTAGGCGAGCACACCGGGGAGCTGTTTTTT
few,-,TRBJ2-7,TRBV7-8,CASSLSGIYEQYF,TGTGCCAGCAGCTTATCGGGGATCTACGAGCAGTACTTC
-,TRBD2,TRBJ2-2,TRBV28,CASSFILAGNGELFF,TGTGCCAGCAGTTTCATACTAGCGGGGAACGGGGAGCTGTTTTTT
once,-,TRBJ1-5,TRBV12-3/TRBV12-4,CASSPGQLNQPQHF,TGTGCCAGCAGTCCAGGACAGCTCAATCAGCCCCAGCATTTT
-,-,TRBJ2-3,TRBV29-1,CSAERGTDTQYF,TGCAGCGCTGAGCGGGGCACAGATACGCAGTATTTT
-,TRBD2,TRBJ2-7,TRBV11-2,CASSLAGTSYEQYF,TGTGCCAGCAGCTTGGCCGGGACTAGCTACGAGCAGTACTTC
once,-,TRBJ1-1,TRBV19,CASTLGRLNTEAFF,TGTGCCAGTACCTTGGGAAGATTGAACACTGAAGCTTTCTTT
-,TRBD1,TRBJ2-1,TRBV13,CASSLGGTGAPNNEQFF,TGTGCCAGCAGCTTAGGGGGGACAGGGGCTCCGAACAATGAGCAGTTCTTC
-,TRBD1,TRBJ2-1,TRBV11-3,CASSFRGQGEQFF,TGTGCCAGCAGTTTTAGGGGGCAGGGTGAGCAGTTCTTC
once,-,TRBJ2-7,TRBV28,CASSPWDNTYEQYF,TGTGCCAGCAGTCCGTGGGACAACACCTACGAGCAGTACTTC
-,-,TRBJ2-2,TRBV29-1,CSVEGQRTGELFF,TGCAGCGTTGAAGGGCAGCGCACCGGGGAGCTGTTTTTT
-,-,TRBJ2-1,TRBV6-5,CASSYSSDEQFF,TGTGCCAGCAGTTACTCGTCTGATGAGCAGTTCTTC
-,TRBD2,TRBJ2-1,TRBV7-9,CASGWTSADEQFF,TGTGCCAGCGGTTGGACTAGCGCGGATGAGCAGTTCTTC
-,-,TRBJ1-5,TRBV27,CASSLSVGTSNQPQHF,TGTGCCAGCAGTTTATCGGTAGGCACGAGCAATCAGCCCCAGCATTTT
-,TRBD1,TRBJ2-5,TRBV5-5,CASSTPGQGVRETQYF,TGTGCCAGCAGCACCCCGGGACAGGGGGTTCGGGAGACCCAGTACTTC
few,TRBD1,TRBJ1-2,TRBV7-3,CASSLTGGNGYTF,TGTGCCAGCAGCCTTACAGGGGGCAATGGCTACACCTTC
-,-,TRBJ1-4,TRBV7-9,CASSFASGAPNEKLFF,TGTGCCAGCAGCTTCGCGTCCGGGGCTCCAAATGAAAAACTGTTTTTT
-,-,TRBJ2-5,TRBV6-6,CASSPRTERETQYF,TGTGCCAGCAGTCCGCGGACCGAGCGCGAGACCCAGTACTTC
-,TRBD1,TRBJ1-5,TRBV12-3/TRBV12-4,CASSAGQGVQPQHF,TGTGCCAGCAGTGCGGGACAGGGGGTTCAGCCCCAGCATTTT
few,-,TRBJ2-7,TRBV20-1,CSASRGAYEQYF,TGCAGTGCTAGTCGGGGTGCCTACGAGCAGTACTTC
-,-,TRBJ2-3,TRBV11-2,CASSKPSTDTQYF,TGTGCCAGCAGCAAACCTAGCACAGATACGCAGTATTTT
-,TRBD2,TRBJ2-7,TRBV4-1,CASSQLREGEQYF,TGCGCCAGCAGCCAGCTAAGGGAGGGCGAGCAGTACTTC
-,TRBD2,TRBJ2-4,TRBV20-1,CSARSPGLAGVWEAKNIQYF,TGCAGTGCTAGATCCCCTGGACTAGCGGGAGTTTGGGAAGCCAAAAACATTCAGTACTTC
-,-,TRBJ2-1,TRBV5-6,CASSWELTRHNEQFF,TGTGCCAGCAGCTGGGAACTGACTAGACATAATGAGCAGTTCTTC
-,-,TRBJ2-5,TRBV20-1,CSARDGEKGGSDQYF,TGCAGTGCTAGAGATGGGGAGAAGGGGGGATCGGACCAGTACTTC
-,-,TRBJ2-1,TRBV9,CANSVGGTVNEQFF,TGTGCCAACAGCGTAGGGGGGACAGTCAATGAGCAGTTCTTC
-,TRBD2,TRBJ2-7,TRBV20-1,CSARGLAGHYEQYF,TGCAGTGCCAGGGGACTAGCGGGTCACTACGAGCAGTACTTC
-,TRBD1,TRBJ2-5,TRBV6-5,CASSFGTGPETQYF,TGTGCCAGCAGTTTCGGGACAGGGCCCGAGACCCAGTACTTC
-,TRBD1,TRBJ1-1,TRBV4-2,CASSPGQSAFF,TGTGCCAGCAGCCCGGGACAGTCGGCTTTCTTT
-,TRBD2,TRBJ2-6,TRBV29-1,CSVQGLEGSGANVLTF,TGCAGCGTTCAAGGACTAGAGGGGAGTGGGGCCAACGTCCTGACTTTC
-,-,TRBJ2-7,TRBV27,CASSLGPPSYEQYF,TGTGCCAGCAGTTTGGGACCGCCCTCCTACGAGCAGTACTTC
-,-,TRBJ2-3,TRBV7-9,CASSPELAPNTQYF,TGTGCCAGCAGCCCTGAACTCGCCCCTAATACGCAGTATTTT
-,-,TRBJ2-2,TRBV27,CSSGNTGELFF,TGTTCGTCGGGGAACACCGGGGAGCTGTTTTTT
-,-,TRBJ2-3,TRBV27,CASSFLLAANTDTQYF,TGTGCCAGCAGTTTCTTACTAGCAGCAAACACAGATACGCAGTATTTT
-,TRBD1,TRBJ1-2,TRBV29-1,CSVEDRDRSYGYTF,TGCAGCGTTGAAGACCGGGACAGGTCCTATGGCTACACCTTC
-,TRBD1,TRBJ1-1,TRBV28,CASSLSLRAGGTEAFF,TGTGCCAGCAGTTTATCCCTTAGGGCAGGGGGCACTGAAGCTTTCTTT
-,-,TRBJ2-3,TRBV4-1,CASSQLRTDTQYF,TGCGCCAGCAGCCAACTCCGCACAGATACGCAGTATTTT
-,TRBD2,TRBJ2-7,TRBV6-2/TRBV6-3,CASTRLLAGDGRSYEQYF,TGTGCCAGCACCCGGCTTCTAGCGGGAGATGGTCGGAGCTACGAGCAGTACTTC
-,-,TRBJ1-1,TRBV7-9,CASSLVFGVEAEAFF,TGTGCCAGCAGCTTAGTATTTGGGGTAGAGGCGGAAGCTTTCTTT
-,TRBD1,TRBJ1-3,TRBV4-3,CASSLDRGTGNTIYF,TGCGCCAGCAGCCTGGACAGGGGAACAGGAAACACCATATATTTT
-,-,TRBJ1-2,TRBV29-1,CSAEGNNGGYTF,TGCAGCGCGGAGGGGAACAACGGCGGCTACACCTTC
few,-,TRBJ2-3,TRBV12-3/TRBV12-4,CASSLDGSTDTQYF,TGTGCCAGCAGTTTAGACGGAAGCACAGATACGCAGTATTTT
-,-,TRBJ1-1,TRBV28,CASSLSGTLNTEAFF,TGTGCCAGCAGTTTGTCGGGGACCTTGAACACTGAAGCTTTCTTT
-,-,TRBJ2-1,TRBV7-9,CASSLAQGTYNEQFF,TGTGCCAGCAGCTTGGCGCAGGGGACGTACAATGAGCAGTTCTTC
-,TRBD2,TRBJ2-2,TRBV7-3,CASSSGLAGRGDTGELFF,TGTGCCAGCAGCTCCGGGCTAGCGGGAAGGGGCGACACCGGGGAGCTGTTTTTT
-,TRBD1,TRBJ1-3,TRBV11-2,CASSFLDRGGGNTIYF,TGTGCCAGCAGCTTCTTGGACAGGGGAGGCGGAAACACCATATATTTT
-,-,TRBJ2-7,TRBV9,CASSGGWLSNEQYF,TGTGCCAGCAGCGGGGGGTGGCTTTCGAACGAGCAGTACTTC
-,-,TRBJ1-4,TRBV7-9,CASIGTATNEKLFF,TGTGCCAGCATCGGGACCGCAACTAATGAAAAACTGTTTTTT
-,-,TRBJ2-3,TRBV7-3,CASSLNPGRSTDTQYF,TGTGCCAGCAGCTTAAACCCGGGACGCAGCACAGATACGCAGTATTTT
once,-,TRBJ1-2,TRBV27,CASSFRSEDGYTF,TGTGCCAGCAGTTTTAGGTCAGAGGATGGCTACACCTTC
-,TRBD2,TRBJ2-3,TRBV11-3,CASSQSGGRPTDTQYF,TGTGCCAGCAGCCAGAGCGGGGGCCGACCCACAGATACGCAGTATTTT